This note documents a single T cell receptor beta chain sequence. In germline, CDR1 is LGHNT, CDR2 FRNRAP. The CDR3 is 19 residues long. J gave up 1 base and V 4 bases, and 15 bases lay outside the gene matches. The data were obtained in a study of blood T cell repertoires in COVID-19. Method: immunoSEQ multiplex PCR; TCRdb's copy keeps in-frame clones and lacks some. The data contain about 64,000 clones, 65% to 90% of them singletons. Sequenced sample: peripheral blood. This sequence originates from a man aged 35 to 55 with acute or convalescent COVID-19. The genes are TRBV12-5 and TRBJ1-5; 8 nucleotides line up with TRBD1. The CDR3 sequence: CASGYTRGRGLLSNQPQHF. DNA for the CDR3: TGTGCTAGTGGTTACACACGGGGCAGGGGGCTCTTAAGCAATCAGCCCCAGCATTTT.